Here is one T cell receptor beta chain with its context. The antigen remains unidentified. This sample is drawn from a study of Graves' ophthalmopathy and Graves' hyperthyroidism. Study-level findings and limits: Clonotypes were expanded in thyroid at above 0.001 frequency, and most also appeared in blood.

Trimming removed 3 bases at V and 5 bases at J, with 22 bases between. Germline V lookup: CDR1 MDHEN, CDR2 SYDVKM. This CDR3 is 17 amino acids long. RNA transcripts were the template, and TCR beta CDR3 regions were amplified from them. The library came from an HTBI-primed first-round RT-PCR and a second-round multiplex PCR. TCRdb independently ran MiXCR on the multiplex PCR reads; one entry per CDR3 protein. In the table there are over 150,000 distinct CDR3 sequences, over 35% of which are singletons. This TCR derives from a middle-aged woman with Graves' ophthalmopathy. The chain recombines TRBV28 with TRBJ2-5; D might be TRBD2 (5 bases). Sequencing used peripheral blood. CDR3 amino acids: CASSFTSTEPRRETQYF. The CDR3 nucleotides read TGTGCCAGCAGTTTTACTTCAACTGAGCCAAGGAGGGAGACCCAGTACTTC.